This T cell receptor (beta chain) was sequenced for a study of blood T cell repertoires in COVID-19. As for the study in general: Both acute and convalescent COVID-19 samples were obtained from the United States, Italy and Spain.

CDR1 and CDR2 (germline): SGHRS, YFSETQ. This CDR3 contains 11 residues. The V end was cut by 2 bases, the J end by 3 bases, with 3 bases between. TCRdb's table, derived via immunoSEQ multiplex PCR, lists solely in-frame clones and lacks some. The data hold some 120,000 clones, with about 86% observed a single time. The sequence was obtained from a man aged 80 or over with active or convalescent COVID-19. The chain is built from TRBV5-1 and TRBJ2-7; D unclear. Sequenced material: peripheral blood. The CDR3 protein is CASSFLYEQYF. As DNA, the CDR3 is TGCGCCAGCAGCTTCCTCTACGAGCAGTACTTC.